These T cell receptor beta chains were read from a single sample in a study of blood T cell repertoires in COVID-19. Method: immunoSEQ multiplex PCR; TCRdb's copy keeps in-frame clones and lacks some. The sample holds around 320,000 clones, almost 85% seen once. The sequencing sample was made of peripheral blood. These receptors were collected from a human donor in a cohort sampled during active COVID-19. The CDR3 runs from the conserved cysteine through the conserved F or W. Each record gives: V gene, clone size, CDR3 protein. Clone size is not always given. Where it is, it says once, few, many or a class for expanded clones.

>TRBV10-3|-
CAISESDRVGNEKLFF
>TRBV2|-
CASSEASGDNEQFF
>TRBV2|few
CASSDDLRTDTQYF
>TRBV7-3|-
CASSLEVNTEAFF
>TRBV10-3|-
CAISEEETIYNEQFF
>TRBV19|-
CASSAEALTGPAGTGELFF
>TRBV24-1|-
CATSVGRGATDTQYF
>TRBV6-2/TRBV6-3|-
CASSYGGAGQPQHF
>TRBV18|once
CASSLSPGGTYNEQFF
>TRBV9|-
CASSIGTSGALNEQFF
>TRBV18|-
CASSHIAGNTDTQYF
>TRBV7-6|-
CASSRTSGGAYEQYF
>TRBV19|many
CASSTIAASWNYGYTF
>TRBV12-3/TRBV12-4|-
CASSFSVLLFQFF
>TRBV2|-
CASRPTGDHSYEQYF
>TRBV2|few
CASNRIQETQYF
>TRBV10-2|-
CASKVDSGGIYGEQYF
>TRBV6-1|-
CASSEAFTLGTTRVEQYF
>TRBV10-3|-
CAISESGQKQAWGYTF
>TRBV9|-
CASSVAGGPNIQYF
>TRBV14|-
CASSHVSSYEQYF
>TRBV19|-
CASRERTGGQGYTF
>TRBV3-1/TRBV3-2|-
CASSQDDRAPSGANVLTF
>TRBV10-3|-
CAISGDRGLLNLWNTEAFF
>TRBV12-5|-
CASGQTGVSTEAFF
>TRBV19|-
CASNPRGQSVTWRFEAFF
>TRBV3-1/TRBV3-2|once
CASSQEGQGQTQYF
>TRBV5-1|-
CASSLAEVKDEQYF
>TRBV15|-
CATSSGEGGLLLGTEAFF
>TRBV3-1/TRBV3-2|-
CASSQDRVAGGQAAVKRTQYF
>TRBV2|-
CASSEERLQGTF
>TRBV5-4|-
CASREGTEAFF
>TRBV30|few
CAQTQGRIAFF
>TRBV20-1|-
CSASGASGGAEDTQYF
>TRBV7-9|-
CASSDGTGDFHYGYTF
>TRBV19|few
CASSGLDQNNEQFF
>TRBV30|-
CAWSENGRTFF
>TRBV5-1|many
CASRDSRGYTF
>TRBV5-1|-
CASSLGARNEKLFF
>TRBV12-3/TRBV12-4|-
CASSFPGASGYTF
>TRBV5-4|-
CASSSKGDSETQYF